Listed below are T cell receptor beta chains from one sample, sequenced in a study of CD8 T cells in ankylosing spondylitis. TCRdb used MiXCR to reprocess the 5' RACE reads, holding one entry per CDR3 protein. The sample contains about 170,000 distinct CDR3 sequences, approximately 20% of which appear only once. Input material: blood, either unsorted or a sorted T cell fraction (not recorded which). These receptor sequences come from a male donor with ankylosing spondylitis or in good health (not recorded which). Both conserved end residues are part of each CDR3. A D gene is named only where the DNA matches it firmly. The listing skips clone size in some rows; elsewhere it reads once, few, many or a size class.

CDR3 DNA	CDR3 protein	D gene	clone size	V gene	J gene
TGCAGCGTCGCCTCTAGCGGGACCTACAATGAGCAGTTCTTC	CSVASSGTYNEQFF	TRBD2	few	TRBV29-1	TRBJ2-1
TGTGCCAGCAGTTACGACAGAGAAAAACTGTTTTTT	CASSYDREKLFF	-	-	TRBV6-5	TRBJ1-4
TGTGCCAGCAGCTTAACCGGGACAGACAATTCACCCCTCCACTTT	CASSLTGTDNSPLHF	TRBD1	-	TRBV11-2	TRBJ1-6
TGCGCCAGCAGCCTTCAGGGGAGTGGTCAGCCCCAGCATTTT	CASSLQGSGQPQHF	-	many	TRBV5-1	TRBJ1-5
TGTGCCAGCAGTTATTCCGGGACAGGGGGTGGCAATCAGCCCCAGCATTTT	CASSYSGTGGGNQPQHF	TRBD1	few	TRBV6-6	TRBJ1-5
TGTGCCAGCAGTTTTTCGTCCCCAGGGGTGGGGGCCAAAAACATTCAGTACTTC	CASSFSSPGVGAKNIQYF	-	many	TRBV27	TRBJ2-4
TGTGCCAGCAGGGGGGCCGGAAATGAGCAGTTCTTC	CASRGAGNEQFF	-	many	TRBV12-3/TRBV12-4	TRBJ2-1
TGTGCCAGCAGGGTACAGGGGAATGAGCAGTTCTTC	CASRVQGNEQFF	TRBD1	many	TRBV28	TRBJ2-1
TGTGCCAGCAGCTTAGCGCAGGACAATGAGCAGTTCTTC	CASSLAQDNEQFF	-	few	TRBV7-9	TRBJ2-1
TGTGCCAGCAGTTGGGCTGGGACAGCCTTGAGCACTGAAGCTTTCTTT	CASSWAGTALSTEAFF	TRBD1	-	TRBV27	TRBJ1-1
TGTGCCAGCAGTGGGGCCGGTGTGGATGAGCAGTTCTTC	CASSGAGVDEQFF	-	many	TRBV25-1	TRBJ2-1
TGTGCCAGCAGAGTGGAGACTGGCCGCGAGCAGTACTTC	CASRVETGREQYF	-	many	TRBV2	TRBJ2-7
TGCAGTGCTAGAGATTGGAGAGCTAGCGGGAACCAAGAGACCCAGTACTTC	CSARDWRASGNQETQYF	TRBD2	-	TRBV20-1	TRBJ2-5
TGTGCCAGCAGGGTCCAGGGAAATGATCAGCCCCAGCATTTT	CASRVQGNDQPQHF	-	few	TRBV2	TRBJ1-5
TGTGCCAGCAGTGCCCCGGGACTTCAAGAGACCCAGTACTTC	CASSAPGLQETQYF	-	-	TRBV12-3/TRBV12-4	TRBJ2-5
TGCGCCAGCAGCATTTCGGGGAGCTCCTACAATGAGCAGTTCTTC	CASSISGSSYNEQFF	-	many	TRBV5-1	TRBJ2-1
TGTGCCAGCAGCCCCGATCTCGGGGCGGCTGAAGCTTTCTTT	CASSPDLGAAEAFF	-	many	TRBV7-9	TRBJ1-1
TGCGCCAGCAGGTCTCCGGGACTAGCGTTAACCGGGGAGCTGTTTTTT	CASRSPGLALTGELFF	TRBD2	many	TRBV10-2	TRBJ2-2
TGCAGCGTATATGACAACGAGCAGTACTTC	CSVYDNEQYF	-	few	TRBV29-1	TRBJ2-7
TGCGCCAGCAGCGCGGACATGAACTATGGCTACACCTTC	CASSADMNYGYTF	-	-	TRBV5-1	TRBJ1-2
TGCAGTGCTAGACTGTCTAACACCGGGGAGCTGTTTTTT	CSARLSNTGELFF	-	many	TRBV20-1	TRBJ2-2
TGTGCCAGCAGCCGGGACAGGGACGCCGGGGAGCTGTTTTTT	CASSRDRDAGELFF	TRBD1	few	TRBV12-3/TRBV12-4	TRBJ2-2
TGCGCCAGCAGCTTGGGGGACTATTCGCAGTTCTTC	CASSLGDYSQFF	TRBD2	many	TRBV5-1	TRBJ2-1
TGTGCCATCAGTGAGTCTCCTTCGACCGTGGGTCAGCCCCAGCATTTT	CAISESPSTVGQPQHF	-	many	TRBV10-3	TRBJ1-5
TGTGCCAGCAGCTGGGGGCCTGCCGCATCCTACGAGCAGTACTTC	CASSWGPAASYEQYF	-	-	TRBV5-4	TRBJ2-7
TGTGCCAGCAGCCAACAGGGGGCCGGCAATGGCTACACCTTC	CASSQQGAGNGYTF	TRBD1	-	TRBV2	TRBJ1-2
TGCAGTGCTAGAGTGACAGGGGACACTGAAGCTTTCTTT	CSARVTGDTEAFF	TRBD1	many	TRBV20-1	TRBJ1-1
TGTGCCAGCTCGCCGGGACGGACGAGCACCGGGGAGCTGTTTTTT	CASSPGRTSTGELFF	-	-	TRBV18	TRBJ2-2
TGTGCCAGCAGTTTGCAGACAGGGGACGGCTACACCTTC	CASSLQTGDGYTF	TRBD1	many	TRBV12-3/TRBV12-4	TRBJ1-2